These T cell receptor beta chains were read from a single sample in a study of T cell responses to AZD1222 COVID-19 vaccine. This table comes from immunoSEQ multiplex PCR, and its TCRdb copy is limited to in-frame clones, with some not included. Of roughly 120,000 clones listed, around 90% were seen once; the top ten hold 3.5% to 4.5%. The sample consisted of peripheral blood, taken on day 0 of AZD1222 vaccination. The source of these receptors is an adult in good health. Each CDR3 is given with its conserved first and last residue. The D gene is left open where the match is weak. The size of a clone is reported for some rows only, either as once, few or many, or as a class for expanded clones.

size: NA
J: TRBJ2-2
length: 16
V: TRBV28
D: TRBD2
DNA: TGTGCCAGCACTTTTTGGGGGACTACGAACACCGGGGAGCTGTTTTTT
CDR3: CASTFWGTTNTGELFF

size: NA
J: TRBJ2-3
length: 15
V: TRBV5-1
D: NA
DNA: TGCGCCAGCAGCTTGAAACAGGGAGCGACAGATACGCAGTATTTT
CDR3: CASSLKQGATDTQYF

size: NA
J: TRBJ2-7
length: 12
V: TRBV5-4
D: NA
DNA: TGTGCCAGCAGCTTGGGCGCTTACGAGCAGTACTTC
CDR3: CASSLGAYEQYF

size: NA
J: TRBJ2-7
length: 11
V: TRBV5-4
D: NA
DNA: TGTGCCAGCAGCTTTGACGGCGAGCAGTACTTC
CDR3: CASSFDGEQYF

size: NA
J: TRBJ2-3
length: 15
V: TRBV15
D: TRBD2
DNA: TGTGCCACCAGCAGAGATGCCGCGGGGGGAGATACGCAGTATTTT
CDR3: CATSRDAAGGDTQYF

size: NA
J: TRBJ2-1
length: 16
V: TRBV7-8
D: TRBD2
DNA: TGTGCCAGCAGCTTAGGCCCCCTAGCGGGAGGGATTGAGCAGTTCTTC
CDR3: CASSLGPLAGGIEQFF

size: NA
J: TRBJ1-2
length: 17
V: TRBV13
D: TRBD1
DNA: TGTGCCAGCAGCTTAATACCCACCTGGACAGGACCCTATGGCTACACCTTC
CDR3: CASSLIPTWTGPYGYTF

size: NA
J: TRBJ2-2
length: 16
V: TRBV4-1
D: TRBD2
DNA: TGCGCCAGCAGCTCGACTAGCCGGAGAGGTACCGGGGAGCTGTTTTTT
CDR3: CASSSTSRRGTGELFF

size: NA
J: TRBJ2-1
length: 14
V: TRBV29-1
D: NA
DNA: TGCAGCGTTAGGGCCGACGGGGCCTACAATGAGCAGTTCTTC
CDR3: CSVRADGAYNEQFF

size: NA
J: TRBJ2-2
length: 16
V: TRBV4-2
D: NA
DNA: TGTGCCAGCAGCCAAGATGACGCAGTAAACACCGGGGAGCTGTTTTTT
CDR3: CASSQDDAVNTGELFF

size: NA
J: TRBJ1-1
length: 13
V: TRBV10-3
D: TRBD1
DNA: TGTGCCATTGACAGGGGAGGGAACACTGAAGCTTTCTTT
CDR3: CAIDRGGNTEAFF

size: NA
J: TRBJ2-7
length: 16
V: TRBV7-9
D: NA
DNA: TGTGCCAGCAGCCCAGCGACTGGGGGTAGCGAGTACGAGCAGTACTTC
CDR3: CASSPATGGSEYEQYF

size: NA
J: TRBJ1-1
length: 15
V: TRBV11-3
D: NA
DNA: TGTGCCAGCAGTCGTGGGGCGGAAAGGGACACTGAAGCTTTCTTT
CDR3: CASSRGAERDTEAFF

size: NA
J: TRBJ1-1
length: 15
V: TRBV19
D: NA
DNA: TGTGCCAGTAGTATAGCGACAGGACCGAACACTGAAGCTTTCTTT
CDR3: CASSIATGPNTEAFF

size: NA
J: TRBJ1-3
length: 17
V: TRBV5-1
D: TRBD1
DNA: TGCGCCAGCAGCTTGGATCGACAGGGGGCAGCTGGAAACACCATATATTTT
CDR3: CASSLDRQGAAGNTIYF

size: NA
J: TRBJ2-5
length: 15
V: TRBV7-9
D: NA
DNA: TGTGCCAGCAGCTCCCGACCCCAGGGGCAAGAGACCCAGTACTTC
CDR3: CASSSRPQGQETQYF

size: NA
J: TRBJ1-1
length: 13
V: TRBV10-3
D: NA
DNA: TGTGCCATCAGTCTCAGGGCGAACACTGAAGCTTTCTTT
CDR3: CAISLRANTEAFF

size: NA
J: TRBJ2-2
length: 15
V: TRBV19
D: NA
DNA: TGTGCCAGCCGGGGTACGGACAGAGACACCGGGGAGCTGTTTTTT
CDR3: CASRGTDRDTGELFF

size: once
J: TRBJ2-5
length: 17
V: TRBV27
D: TRBD2
DNA: TGTGCCAGCAGGGACAGGGTGGGACTAGCGGGGGGAGAGACCCAGTACTTC
CDR3: CASRDRVGLAGGETQYF

size: NA
J: TRBJ1-2
length: 14
V: TRBV7-9
D: NA
DNA: TGTGCCAGCAGCTTTCCTATAACCAACTATGGCTACACCTTC
CDR3: CASSFPITNYGYTF

size: NA
J: TRBJ2-1
length: 14
V: TRBV3-1/TRBV3-2
D: NA
DNA: TGTGCCAGCAGCCAAGGGACGGGCAGGTCGGTGGAGTTCTTC
CDR3: CASSQGTGRSVEFF

size: NA
J: TRBJ2-3
length: 15
V: TRBV7-9
D: TRBD2
DNA: TGTGCCAGCAGCACTAGCGGGGGAAGCACAGATACGCAGTATTTT
CDR3: CASSTSGGSTDTQYF

size: many
J: TRBJ1-2
length: 15
V: TRBV7-9
D: NA
DNA: TGTGCCAGCAGCTTAGGGCGGGGAGCGGACTATGGCTACACCTTC
CDR3: CASSLGRGADYGYTF